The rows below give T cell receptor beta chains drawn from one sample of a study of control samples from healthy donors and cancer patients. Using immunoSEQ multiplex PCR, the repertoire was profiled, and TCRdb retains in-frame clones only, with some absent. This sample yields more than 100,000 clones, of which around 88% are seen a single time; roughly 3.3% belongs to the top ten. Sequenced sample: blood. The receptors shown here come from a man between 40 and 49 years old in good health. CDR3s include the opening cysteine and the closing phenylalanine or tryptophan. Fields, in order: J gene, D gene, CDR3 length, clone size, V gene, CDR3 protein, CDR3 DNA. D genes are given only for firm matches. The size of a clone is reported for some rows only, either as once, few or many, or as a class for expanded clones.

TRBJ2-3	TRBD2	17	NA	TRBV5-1	CASSSLGLAGSADTQYF	TGCGCCAGCAGCTCGCTGGGACTAGCGGGGTCCGCAGATACGCAGTATTTT
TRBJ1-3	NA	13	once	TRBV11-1	CASSGGGVGTIYF	TGTGCCAGCAGCGGAGGCGGTGTTGGCACCATATATTTT
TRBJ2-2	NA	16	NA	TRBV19	CASSMLAGRVTGELFF	TGTGCCAGTAGTATGCTGGCGGGGAGAGTCACCGGGGAGCTGTTTTTT
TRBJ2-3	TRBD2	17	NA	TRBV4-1	CASSQDRRLAGGESQYF	TGCGCCAGCAGCCAAGACCGTCGCCTAGCGGGGGGCGAATCCCAGTATTTT
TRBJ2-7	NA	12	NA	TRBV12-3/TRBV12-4	CASSSDSYEQYF	TGTGCCAGCAGTTCGGACAGTTACGAGCAGTACTTC
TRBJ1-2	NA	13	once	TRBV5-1	CASSLSTNYGYTF	TGCGCCAGCAGCTTGAGTACTAACTATGGCTACACCTTC
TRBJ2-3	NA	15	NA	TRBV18	CASSGTLGRTDTQYF	TGTGCCAGCTCAGGTACCCTGGGTAGGACAGATACGCAGTATTTT
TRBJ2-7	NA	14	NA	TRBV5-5	CASSFSFTSYEQYF	TGTGCCAGCAGCTTCTCCTTTACCAGCTACGAGCAGTACTTC
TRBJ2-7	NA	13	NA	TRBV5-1	CASSLGQSYEQYF	TGCGCCAGCAGCTTGGGACAGTCCTACGAGCAGTACTTC
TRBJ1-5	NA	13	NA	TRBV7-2	CASSLASNQPQHF	TGTGCCAGCAGCTTAGCTAGCAATCAGCCCCAGCATTTT
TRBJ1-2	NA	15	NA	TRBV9	CASSVAPRSDYGYTF	TGTGCCAGCAGCGTAGCGCCCCGATCCGACTATGGCTACACCTTC
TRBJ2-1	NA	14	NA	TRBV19	CASSIKSSPFEQFF	TGTGCCAGTAGTATAAAGTCGTCCCCTTTTGAGCAGTTCTTC
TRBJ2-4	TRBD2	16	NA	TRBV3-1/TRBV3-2	CASSPGLASAKNIQYF	TGTGCCAGCAGCCCAGGACTAGCGTCGGCCAAAAACATTCAGTACTTC
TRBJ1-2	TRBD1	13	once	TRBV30	CASTGGLFYGYTF	TGTGCCTCGACAGGGGGGCTGTTCTATGGCTACACCTTC
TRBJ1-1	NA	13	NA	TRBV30	CAWGNRPNTEAFF	TGTGCCTGGGGTAACCGTCCGAACACTGAAGCTTTCTTT
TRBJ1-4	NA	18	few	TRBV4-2	CASSQGGRGWSTNEKLFF	TGTGCCAGCAGCCAAGGGGGGCGGGGGTGGTCAACTAATGAAAAACTGTTTTTT
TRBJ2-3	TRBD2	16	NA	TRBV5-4	CASSPITSGGGDTQYF	TGTGCCAGCAGCCCGATTACTAGCGGGGGAGGGGATACGCAGTATTTT
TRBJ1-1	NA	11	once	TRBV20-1	CSAPVGGKAFF	TGCAGTGCTCCCGTAGGGGGTAAAGCTTTCTTT
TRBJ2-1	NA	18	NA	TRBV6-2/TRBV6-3	CASSDMDSALTAYNEQFF	TGTGCCAGCAGTGACATGGACAGCGCCCTTACGGCCTACAATGAGCAGTTCTTC
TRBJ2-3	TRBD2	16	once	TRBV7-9	CASRPLLAGQPDTQYF	TGTGCCAGCAGGCCACTCCTAGCGGGGCAGCCAGATACGCAGTATTTT
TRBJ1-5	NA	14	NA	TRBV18	CASSPGGGGQPQHF	TGTGCCAGCTCACCAGGGGGAGGGGGTCAGCCCCAGCATTTT
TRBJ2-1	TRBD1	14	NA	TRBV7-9	CASSQGGLGFEQFF	TGTGCCAGCAGCCAAGGGGGCCTTGGATTTGAGCAGTTCTTC
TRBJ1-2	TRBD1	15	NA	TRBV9	CASSMGDRGLYGYTF	TGTGCCAGCAGCATGGGGGACAGGGGGCTTTATGGCTACACCTTC
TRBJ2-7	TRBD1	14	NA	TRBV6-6	CASSLGQGVYEQYF	TGTGCCAGCAGCCTGGGACAGGGGGTTTACGAGCAGTACTTC
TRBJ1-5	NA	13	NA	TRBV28	CASSLVGGQPQHF	TGTGCCAGCAGTTTAGTGGGAGGTCAGCCCCAGCATTTT
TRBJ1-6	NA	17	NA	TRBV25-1	CASSKPGGSSYNSPLHF	TGTGCCAGCAGTAAACCCGGCGGGAGCTCCTATAATTCACCCCTCCACTTT
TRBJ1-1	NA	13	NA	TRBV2	CASARTGGGKAFF	TGTGCCAGCGCCAGAACGGGGGGAGGAAAGGCTTTCTTT
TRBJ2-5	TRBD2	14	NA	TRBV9	CASSVSSGQETQYF	TGTGCCAGCAGCGTTTCTAGCGGCCAAGAGACCCAGTACTTC
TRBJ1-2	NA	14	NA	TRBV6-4	CASSPYTANYGYTF	TGTGCCAGCAGTCCGTACACGGCTAACTATGGCTACACCTTC
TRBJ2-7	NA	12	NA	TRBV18	CASSAQNYEQYF	TGTGCCAGCTCAGCCCAGAACTACGAGCAGTACTTC
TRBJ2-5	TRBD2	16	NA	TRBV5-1	CASSLELRGGQETQYF	TGCGCCAGCAGCTTGGAATTACGGGGGGGACAAGAGACCCAGTACTTC
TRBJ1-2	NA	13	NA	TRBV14	CASSQDTYYGYTF	TGTGCCAGCAGCCAAGACACCTACTATGGCTACACCTTC
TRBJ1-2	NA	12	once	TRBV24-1	CATSNTNYGYTF	TGTGCCACCAGTAACACTAACTATGGCTACACCTTC
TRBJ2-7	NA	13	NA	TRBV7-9	CASSFQGIHEQYF	TGTGCCAGCAGCTTTCAGGGAATCCACGAGCAGTACTTC
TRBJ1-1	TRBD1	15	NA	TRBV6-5	CASSYDRGHGTEAFF	TGTGCCAGCAGTTACGACAGGGGGCACGGCACTGAAGCTTTCTTT
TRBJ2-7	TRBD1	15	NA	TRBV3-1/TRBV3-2	CASSFRDRGIYEQYF	TGTGCCAGCAGCTTCCGGGACAGGGGGATCTACGAGCAGTACTTC
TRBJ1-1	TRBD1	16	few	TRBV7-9	CASSLDFGQGGTEAFF	TGTGCCAGCAGCTTAGATTTTGGGCAGGGGGGGACTGAAGCTTTCTTT
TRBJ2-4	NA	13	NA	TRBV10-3	CAISGGAKNIQYF	TGTGCCATCAGTGGGGGAGCCAAAAACATTCAGTACTTC
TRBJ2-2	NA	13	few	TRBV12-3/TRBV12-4	CASSPNVGGELFF	TGTGCCAGCAGTCCTAACGTGGGCGGGGAGCTGTTTTTT
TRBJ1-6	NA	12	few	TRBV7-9	CASSLGLSPLHF	TGTGCCAGCAGCTTAGGCCTCTCACCCCTCCACTTT
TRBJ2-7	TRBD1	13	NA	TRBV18	CASSPSTGGEQYF	TGTGCCAGCTCACCATCGACAGGGGGCGAGCAGTACTTC
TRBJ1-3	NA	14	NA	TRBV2	CASSEVRSGNTIYF	TGTGCCAGCAGTGAAGTGAGGTCTGGAAACACCATATATTTT
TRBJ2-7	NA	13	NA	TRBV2	CASSDRGVNEQYF	TGTGCCAGCAGTGACAGGGGGGTGAACGAGCAGTACTTC
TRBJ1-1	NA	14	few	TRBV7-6	CASSQEAANTEAFF	TGTGCCAGCAGCCAGGAAGCGGCGAACACTGAAGCTTTCTTT
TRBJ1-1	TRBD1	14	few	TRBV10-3	CATGRDRVNTEAFF	TGTGCCACGGGCCGGGACAGGGTGAACACTGAAGCTTTCTTT
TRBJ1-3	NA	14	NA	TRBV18	CASSPEVTGNTIYF	TGTGCCAGCTCACCAGAGGTAACGGGAAACACCATATATTTT
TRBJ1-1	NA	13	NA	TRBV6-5	CASSYRGDTEAFF	TGTGCCAGCAGTTACAGGGGTGACACTGAAGCTTTCTTT
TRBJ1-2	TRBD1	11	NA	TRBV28	CASSLRDRANF	TGTGCCAGCAGTTTACGGGACAGGGCAAACTTC
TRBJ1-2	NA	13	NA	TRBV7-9	CASSLGARYGYTF	TGTGCCAGCAGCTTAGGGGCGCGCTATGGCTACACCTTC
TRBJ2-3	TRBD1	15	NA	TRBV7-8	CASSLAGGTGDTQYF	TGTGCCAGCAGCTTAGCAGGCGGGACAGGGGATACGCAGTATTTT
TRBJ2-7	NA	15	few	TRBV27	CASSPKIGKSYEQYF	TGTGCCAGCAGTCCAAAGATAGGGAAATCCTACGAGCAGTACTTC
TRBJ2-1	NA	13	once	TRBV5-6	CASSTQGTAKQFF	TGTGCCAGCAGCACCCAAGGGACGGCCAAGCAGTTCTTC
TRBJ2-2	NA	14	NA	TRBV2	CASRAQEGTGELFF	TGTGCCAGCAGGGCCCAGGAGGGCACCGGGGAGCTGTTTTTT
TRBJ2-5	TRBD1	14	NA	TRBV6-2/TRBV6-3	CASSYRGQGETQYF	TGTGCCAGCAGTTACCGTGGACAGGGGGAGACCCAGTACTTC